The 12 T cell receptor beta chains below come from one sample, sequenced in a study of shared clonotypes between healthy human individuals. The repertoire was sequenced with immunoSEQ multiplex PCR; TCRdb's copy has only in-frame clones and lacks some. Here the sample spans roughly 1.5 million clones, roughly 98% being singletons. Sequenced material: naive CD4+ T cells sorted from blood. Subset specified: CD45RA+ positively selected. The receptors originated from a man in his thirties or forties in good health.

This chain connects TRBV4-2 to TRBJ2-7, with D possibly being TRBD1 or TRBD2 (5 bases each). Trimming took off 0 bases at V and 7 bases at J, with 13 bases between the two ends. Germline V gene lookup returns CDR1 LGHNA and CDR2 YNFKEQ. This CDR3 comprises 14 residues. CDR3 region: CASSQDIGAWEQYF. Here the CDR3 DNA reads TGTGCCAGCAGCCAAGATATCGGGGCCTGGGAGCAGTACTTC.

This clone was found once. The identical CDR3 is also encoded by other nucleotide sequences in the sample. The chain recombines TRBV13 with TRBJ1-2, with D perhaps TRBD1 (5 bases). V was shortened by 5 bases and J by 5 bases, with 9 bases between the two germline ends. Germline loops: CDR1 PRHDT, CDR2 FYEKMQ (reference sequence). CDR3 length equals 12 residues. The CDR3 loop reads CASSRSGYGYTF. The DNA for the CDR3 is TGTGCCAGCAGCCGCTCAGGGTATGGCTACACCTTC.

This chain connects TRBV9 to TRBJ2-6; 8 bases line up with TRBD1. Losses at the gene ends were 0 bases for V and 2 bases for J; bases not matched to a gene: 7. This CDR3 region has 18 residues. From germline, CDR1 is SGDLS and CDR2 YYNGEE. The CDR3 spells CASSVGTGTLAGANVLTF. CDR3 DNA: TGTGCCAGCAGCGTAGGGACAGGGACTTTGGCTGGGGCCAACGTCCTGACTTTC. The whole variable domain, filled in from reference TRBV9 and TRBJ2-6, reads DSGVTQTPKHLITATGQRVTLRCSPRSGDLSVYWYQQSLDQGLQFLIQYYNGEERAKGNILERFSAQQFPDLHSELNLSSLELGDSALYFCASSVGTGTLAGANVLTFGAGSRLTVL.

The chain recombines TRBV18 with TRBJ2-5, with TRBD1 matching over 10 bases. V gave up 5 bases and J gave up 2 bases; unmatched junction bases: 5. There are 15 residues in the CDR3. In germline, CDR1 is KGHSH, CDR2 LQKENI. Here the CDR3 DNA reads TGTGCCAGCTCAAACCCGGGACAGGGGCAAGAGACCCAGTACTTC. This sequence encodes CASSNPGQGQETQYF.

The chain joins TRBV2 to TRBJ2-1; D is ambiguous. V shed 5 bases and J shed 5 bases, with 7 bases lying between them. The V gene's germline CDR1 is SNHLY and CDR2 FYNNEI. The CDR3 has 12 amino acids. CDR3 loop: CASSFYDNEQFF. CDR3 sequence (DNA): TGTGCCAGCAGTTTCTATGACAATGAGCAGTTCTTC.

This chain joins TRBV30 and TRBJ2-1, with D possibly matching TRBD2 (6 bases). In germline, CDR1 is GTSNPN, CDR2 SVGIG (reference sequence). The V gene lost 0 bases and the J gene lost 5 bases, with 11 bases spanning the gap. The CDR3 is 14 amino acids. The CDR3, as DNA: TGTGCCTGGAGTGTACGCGGGACCGACAATGAGCAGTTCTTC. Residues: CAWSVRGTDNEQFF.

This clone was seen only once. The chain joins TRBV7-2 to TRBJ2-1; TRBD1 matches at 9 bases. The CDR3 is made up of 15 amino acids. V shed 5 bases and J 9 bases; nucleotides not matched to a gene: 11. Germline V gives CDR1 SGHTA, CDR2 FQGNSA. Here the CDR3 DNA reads TGTGCCAGCAGCCAGCCGGGACAGGGTGTATCTGAGCAGTTCTTC. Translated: CASSQPGQGVSEQFF.

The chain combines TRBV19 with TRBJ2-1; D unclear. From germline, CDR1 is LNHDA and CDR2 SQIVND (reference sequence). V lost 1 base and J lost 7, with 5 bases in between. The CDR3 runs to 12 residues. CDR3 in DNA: TGTGCCAGTAGTATAGCAGCAAATGAGCAGTTCTTC. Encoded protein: CASSIAANEQFF.

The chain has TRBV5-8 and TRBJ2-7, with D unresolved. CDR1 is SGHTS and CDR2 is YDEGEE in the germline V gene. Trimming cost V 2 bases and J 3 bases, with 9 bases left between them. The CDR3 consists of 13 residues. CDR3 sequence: CASSLYQIYEQYF. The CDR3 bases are TGTGCCAGCAGCTTATACCAGATCTACGAGCAGTACTTC.

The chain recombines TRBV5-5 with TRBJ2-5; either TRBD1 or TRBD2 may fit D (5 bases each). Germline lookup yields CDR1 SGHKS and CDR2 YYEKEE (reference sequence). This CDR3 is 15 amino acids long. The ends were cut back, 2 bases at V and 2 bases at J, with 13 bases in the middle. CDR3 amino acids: CASSFPGQGQETQYF. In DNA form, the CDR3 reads TGTGCCAGCAGCTTTCCGGGGCAGGGACAAGAGACCCAGTACTTC.

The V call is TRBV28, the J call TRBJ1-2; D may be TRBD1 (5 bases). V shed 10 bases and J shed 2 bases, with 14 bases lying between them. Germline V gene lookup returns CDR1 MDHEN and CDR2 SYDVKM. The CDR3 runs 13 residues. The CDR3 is CATWDGSNYGYTF. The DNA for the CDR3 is TGTGCCACCTGGGACGGGAGCAACTATGGCTACACCTTC.

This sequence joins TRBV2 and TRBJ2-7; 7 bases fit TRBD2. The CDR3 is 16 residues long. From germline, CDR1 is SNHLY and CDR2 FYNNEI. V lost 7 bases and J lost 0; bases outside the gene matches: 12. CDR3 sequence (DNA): TGTGCCAGCACTAAAACCCGGGGCGGGAGCTCCTACGAGCAGTACTTC. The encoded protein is CASTKTRGGSSYEQYF.